A selection of T cell receptor beta chains follows, all from one sample in a study of T cells after yellow fever vaccination. In TCRdb, the 5' RACE reads were re-called with MiXCR into one record per CDR3 protein. The sample records 200,000 to 250,000 distinct CDR3 sequences, 3% to 3.5% being singletons. The specimen comprised CD4+ T cells sorted from PBMCs, sampled 10 days after the yellow fever booster vaccination. The receptors derive from a man aged 18 to 29 who received the YFV17D yellow fever vaccine. CDR3s include the opening cysteine and the closing phenylalanine or tryptophan. The order of the fields is clone size, V gene, D gene, J gene, CDR3 protein, CDR3 DNA. The D gene is left open where the match is weak. The size of a clone is reported for some rows only, either as once, few or many, or as a class for expanded clones.

abundance: few; v_gene: TRBV5-6; d_gene: -; j_gene: TRBJ1-6; CDR3aa: CASSGKGEGGLALHF; CDR3nt: TGTGCCAGCAGCGGGAAGGGTGAGGGGGGTTTGGCCCTCCACTTT
abundance: few; v_gene: TRBV7-8; d_gene: -; j_gene: TRBJ1-5; CDR3aa: CASSLVSGLGQPQHF; CDR3nt: TGTGCCAGCAGCTTAGTTTCAGGGCTCGGTCAGCCCCAGCATTTT
abundance: -; v_gene: TRBV11-3; d_gene: -; j_gene: TRBJ2-2; CDR3aa: CASSLEVAPDTGELFF; CDR3nt: TGTGCCAGCAGCTTAGAGGTGGCACCTGACACCGGGGAGCTGTTTTTT
abundance: many; v_gene: TRBV5-4; d_gene: TRBD2; j_gene: TRBJ2-3; CDR3aa: CATRPGGLAGGVATQYF; CDR3nt: TGTGCCACACGCCCCGGCGGACTAGCGGGGGGAGTGGCTACGCAGTATTTT
abundance: many; v_gene: TRBV7-3; d_gene: -; j_gene: TRBJ2-7; CDR3aa: CASSLMWGGEQYF; CDR3nt: TGTGCCAGCAGCTTAATGTGGGGAGGCGAGCAGTACTTC
abundance: few; v_gene: TRBV20-1; d_gene: TRBD1; j_gene: TRBJ1-6; CDR3aa: CSASGTGGGNSPLHF; CDR3nt: TGCAGTGCTAGTGGGACAGGGGGCGGAAATTCACCCCTCCACTTT
abundance: -; v_gene: TRBV3-1; d_gene: -; j_gene: TRBJ1-1; CDR3aa: CASSRGPGEAFF; CDR3nt: TGTGCCAGCAGCCGTGGACCCGGAGAAGCTTTCTTT
abundance: many; v_gene: TRBV4-2; d_gene: -; j_gene: TRBJ2-5; CDR3aa: CASSQVLQETQYF; CDR3nt: TGTGCCAGCAGCCAGGTCCTCCAAGAGACCCAGTACTTC
abundance: -; v_gene: TRBV7-6; d_gene: TRBD2; j_gene: TRBJ2-5; CDR3aa: CASSFGLAEETQYF; CDR3nt: TGTGCCAGCAGCTTCGGACTAGCGGAAGAGACCCAGTACTTC
abundance: many; v_gene: TRBV11-2; d_gene: -; j_gene: TRBJ1-1; CDR3aa: CASSLGLFTEAFF; CDR3nt: TGTGCCAGCAGCTTAGGACTCTTCACTGAAGCTTTCTTT
abundance: many; v_gene: TRBV6-1; d_gene: -; j_gene: TRBJ2-5; CDR3aa: CASSEMHQETQYF; CDR3nt: TGTGCCAGCAGTGAGATGCACCAAGAGACCCAGTACTTC
abundance: -; v_gene: TRBV7-4; d_gene: -; j_gene: TRBJ1-5; CDR3aa: CASSSSPSISNQPQHF; CDR3nt: TGTGCCAGCAGCTCATCCCCCAGCATAAGCAATCAGCCCCAGCATTTT
abundance: -; v_gene: TRBV7-2; d_gene: -; j_gene: TRBJ2-3; CDR3aa: CASSFRQNTDTQYF; CDR3nt: TGTGCCAGCAGCTTTAGACAGAACACAGATACGCAGTATTTT
abundance: many; v_gene: TRBV20-1; d_gene: -; j_gene: TRBJ1-4; CDR3aa: CSARDRFSRELNEKLFF; CDR3nt: TGCAGTGCTAGAGATAGATTCTCCAGGGAGCTTAATGAAAAACTGTTTTTT
abundance: many; v_gene: TRBV7-8; d_gene: -; j_gene: TRBJ1-1; CDR3aa: CASSPFRGTEAFF; CDR3nt: TGTGCCAGCAGCCCCTTCCGGGGCACTGAAGCTTTCTTT
abundance: -; v_gene: TRBV7-2; d_gene: TRBD1; j_gene: TRBJ1-4; CDR3aa: CASSSDRGAEKLFF; CDR3nt: TGTGCCAGCAGCTCGGACAGGGGAGCTGAAAAACTGTTTTTT
abundance: -; v_gene: TRBV5-6; d_gene: -; j_gene: TRBJ2-7; CDR3aa: CASSLRGADYEQYF; CDR3nt: TGTGCCAGCAGCTTACGGGGCGCGGACTACGAGCAGTACTTC
abundance: many; v_gene: TRBV5-1; d_gene: -; j_gene: TRBJ1-1; CDR3aa: CASRTPAQPNTEAFF; CDR3nt: TGCGCCAGCAGGACCCCAGCTCAGCCGAACACTGAAGCTTTCTTT